The 13 T cell receptor beta chains below were found in one sample sequenced in a study of early T cells in non-severe SARS-CoV-2 infection (dated by TCRdb to 2020 to 2023). The library was prepared using 5' RACE. Sequencing was performed on a NextSeq 500. TCRdb itself trimmed the public reads at Q25 with fastp, ran MiXCR and retained productive beta chains. Entries are consolidated by CDR3 protein sequence, retaining the most common genes and DNA. For this sample the table gives tens of thousands of distinct CDR3 sequences, of which approximately 12% were detected only once. Of the sample, about 3% falls within the top ten clones. The specimen was whole blood. Receptor source: an adult who was a healthcare worker with PCR-confirmed SARS-CoV-2 infection or an uninfected control (not recorded which).

V usage is TRBV11-2 and J usage is TRBJ2-5; the match to TRBD2 covers 7 bases. Germline V gives CDR1 SGHAT, CDR2 FQNNGV. This CDR3 region has 15 residues. J was trimmed by 3 bases and V by 3 bases; bases with no gene match: 7. The CDR3 is CASSFSTSAKETQYF. The CDR3 coding sequence is TGTGCCAGCAGCTTTTCCACTAGCGCCAAAGAGACCCAGTACTTC.

The chain joins TRBV6-1 to TRBJ2-5, with 7 positions matching TRBD2. From germline, CDR1 is MNHNS and CDR2 SASEGT. V shed 5 bases and J 6 bases; nucleotides not matched to a gene: 12. The CDR3 is 15 residues long. In nucleotides, the CDR3 is TGTGCCAGCAGTCTGGGACTAACCCAGGAGAAGACCCAGTACTTC. It is translated as CASSLGLTQEKTQYF.

This clonotype showed up many times. For the CDR3, the DNA is TGTGCCAGCAGCTTAGGGGACAGCATCTATGGCTACACCTTC. Translated: CASSLGDSIYGYTF. The chain uses TRBV7-6 and TRBJ1-2, with 7 bases identical to TRBD1. V dropped 1 base and J dropped 4; count of bases not matched to a gene: 3. The CDR3 has 14 amino acids. The V gene's germline CDR1 is SGHVS and CDR2 FNYEAQ. Full variable domain (missing parts from reference TRBV7-6 and TRBJ1-2): GAGVSQSPRYKVTKRGQDVALRCDPISGHVSLYWYRQALGQGPEFLTYFNYEAQQDKSGLPNDRFSAERPEGSISTLTIQRTEQRDSAMYRCASSLGDSIYGYTFGSGTRLTVV.

There are many counts of this clonotype. This chain links TRBV9 with TRBJ2-6; tentatively, D is TRBD1 (6 bases). Trimming left V 7 bases short and J 0 bases short, with 14 bases between. The germline V gene has CDR1 SGDLS and CDR2 YYNGEE. The CDR3 sequence is 16 residues long. CDR3 nucleotides: TGTGCCAGCGGGCAGAGGGGGTTCTCTGGGGCCAACGTCCTGACTTTC. It yields the protein CASGQRGFSGANVLTF.

This clonotype was detected ten times or more. The chain links TRBV18 to TRBJ2-7, with 10 positions matching TRBD1. The CDR3 has 14 amino acids. The trim removed 2 bases at V and 3 bases at J, leaving 1 base unmatched. Germline-derived CDR1 and CDR2 are KGHSH and LQKENI. CDR3 amino acids: CASSPGTGDYEQYF. The DNA of the CDR3 is TGTGCCAGCTCACCAGGGACAGGGGACTACGAGCAGTACTTC.

This clonotype came up a few times. The V call is TRBV7-9, the J call TRBJ1-2, with D perhaps matching TRBD1 (5 bases). Trimming shortened V by 0 bases and J by 5 bases, and 10 bases separated the two germline ends. The CDR3 consists of 14 residues. Germline values: CDR1 SEHNR, CDR2 FQNEAQ (reference sequence). CDR3 bases: TGTGCCAGCAGCTTAGCGGGTCAGGGTTATGGCTACACCTTC. Protein sequence: CASSLAGQGYGYTF. Drawing the rest from reference TRBV7-9 and TRBJ1-2, the complete variable domain is DTGVSQNPRHKITKRGQNVTFRCDPISEHNRLYWYRQTLGQGPEFLTYFQNEAQLEKSRLLSDRFSAERPKGSFSTLEIQRTEQGDSAMYLCASSLAGQGYGYTFGSGTRLTVV.

DNA for the CDR3: TGTGCCAGCAGCCAACCCCGGGGCTTCGATAGCTCCTACAATGAGCAGTTCTTC. Its translation is CASSQPRGFDSSYNEQFF. The chain links TRBV4-2 to TRBJ2-1, with D possibly called TRBD1 or TRBD2 (5 bases each). This CDR3 spans 18 amino acids. V lost 2 bases and J lost 0, with 17 bases in between. Germline V CDR1 and CDR2: LGHNA, YNFKEQ.

The rearrangement uses TRBV4-1 and TRBJ2-7; 10 bases are a match to TRBD1. Germline CDR1 and CDR2: MGHRA and YSYEKL. The junction had 5 bases not matched to a gene; V was cut back by 4 bases and J by 2 bases. The CDR3 extends over 15 amino acids. The CDR3 bases are TGCGCCAGCAGCCGGGGGACAGGGGATGCCTACGAGCAGTACTTC. The encoded protein is CASSRGTGDAYEQYF.

This clonotype was counted ten times or more. The gene calls are TRBV4-1 and TRBJ1-1; D uncertain. The V end was cut by 7 bases, the J end by 0 bases, with 21 bases between. CDR1 MGHRA and CDR2 YSYEKL come from the germline V gene. The CDR3 has 17 residues. CDR3 loop: CASTHSRAGPMNTEAFF. The DNA for the CDR3 is TGCGCCAGCACCCATTCTCGGGCAGGCCCGATGAACACTGAAGCTTTCTTT.

This clonotype was found a few times. This chain uses TRBV20-1 with TRBJ2-2, with no clear D. This CDR3 is built from 11 residues. CDR1 is DFQATT, CDR2 SNEGSKA, per germline (reference sequence). V gave up 5 bases and J gave up 7 bases, with 8 bases separating them. In DNA, the CDR3 is TGCAGTGCTCACCGGGTCGGGGAGCTGTTTTTT. It codes for CSAHRVGELFF.

The rearrangement joins TRBV21-1 to TRBJ2-7; the table's D call, TRBD1, has no DNA check behind it. TRBV21-1 is labeled a pseudogene. The CDR3 is made up of 15 amino acids. The CDR3, as DNA: TGTGCCAGCAGCAAACGGGGGGGAGAGGCCTACGAGCAGTACTTC. As protein: CASSKRGGEAYEQYF.

The V call is TRBV20-1, the J call TRBJ2-4; 7 nucleotides align to TRBD1. The CDR3 runs to 15 residues. The germline CDR1 and CDR2 sequences are DFQATT and SNEGSKA (reference sequence). The ends lost 3 bases at V and 0 bases at J; junction bases unmatched: 5. CDR3 residues: CSARRSGGAKNIQYF. The CDR3 nucleotides are TGCAGTGCTAGGCGGTCAGGGGGAGCCAAAAACATTCAGTACTTC.

This clonotype was seen only a few times. The genes are TRBV3-1 and TRBJ2-7; D gene uncertain. The CDR3 covers 15 residues. CDR1 is LGHDT, CDR2 YNNKEL, per germline (reference sequence). The V gene lost 7 bases and the J gene lost 3 bases, with 19 bases spanning the gap. In DNA, the CDR3 is TGTGCCAGCACCATGATGGGGTCCACTCTCTACGAGCAGTACTTC. Residues: CASTMMGSTLYEQYF.